This T cell receptor beta chain was observed in a study of vaccination effects on CD4 cells after COVID-19. Some clones are missing from TCRdb's copy, which holds only in-frame ones; the method was immunoSEQ multiplex PCR. The sample has about 74,000 clones, 75% to 80% seen once; the top ten hold roughly 2%. The study's findings and limits: Missing from the study were early post-infection timepoints, and its convalescent patients were few.

As for this clone: Its target is not known.

Isolation of CD4+ T cells took place after approximately 10 days of culture. Each vaccine recipient was nucleocapsid antibody negative and had no prior SARS-CoV-2 infection. The germline V and J ends were trimmed by 1 base and 0 bases, with 9 bases remaining between them. Germline CDR1 reads LGHDT; CDR2 reads YNNKEL (reference sequence). There are 15 residues in the CDR3. Sequencing used CD4+ T cells from PBMCs cultured without peptide, obtained before COVID-19 vaccination. This TCR came from a human donor who received a COVID-19 vaccine. The chain carries TRBV3-1 (or the pseudogene TRBV3-2) and TRBJ1-2; perhaps TRBD1 as D (5 bases). This CDR3 is CASSQVGRANYGYTF. CDR3 nucleotide sequence: TGTGCCAGCAGCCAAGTAGGCAGGGCTAACTATGGCTACACCTTC.